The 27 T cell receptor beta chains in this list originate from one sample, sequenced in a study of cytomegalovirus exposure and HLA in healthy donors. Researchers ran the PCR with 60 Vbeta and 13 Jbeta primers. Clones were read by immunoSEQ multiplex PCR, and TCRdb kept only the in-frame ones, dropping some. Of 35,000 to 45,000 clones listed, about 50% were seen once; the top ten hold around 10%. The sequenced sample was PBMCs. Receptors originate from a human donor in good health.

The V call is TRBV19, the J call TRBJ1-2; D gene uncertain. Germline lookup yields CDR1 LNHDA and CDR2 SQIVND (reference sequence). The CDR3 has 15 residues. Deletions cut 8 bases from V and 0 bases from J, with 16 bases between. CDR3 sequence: CASYLGTASNYGYTF. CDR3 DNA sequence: TGTGCCAGTTACCTTGGAACAGCATCTAACTATGGCTACACCTTC.

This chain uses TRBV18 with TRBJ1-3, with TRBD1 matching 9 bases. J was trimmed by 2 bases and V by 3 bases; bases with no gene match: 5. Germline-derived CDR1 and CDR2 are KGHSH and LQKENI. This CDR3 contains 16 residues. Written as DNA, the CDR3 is TGTGCCAGCTCACCCGGACAGGGGAACACTGGAAACACCATATATTTT. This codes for CASSPGQGNTGNTIYF.

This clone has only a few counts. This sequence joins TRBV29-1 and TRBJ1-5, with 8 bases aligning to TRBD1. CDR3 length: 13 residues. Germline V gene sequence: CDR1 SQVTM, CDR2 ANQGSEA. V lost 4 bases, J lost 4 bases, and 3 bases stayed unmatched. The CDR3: CSVGTGTNQPQHF. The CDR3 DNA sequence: TGCAGCGTTGGGACAGGGACTAATCAGCCCCAGCATTTT.

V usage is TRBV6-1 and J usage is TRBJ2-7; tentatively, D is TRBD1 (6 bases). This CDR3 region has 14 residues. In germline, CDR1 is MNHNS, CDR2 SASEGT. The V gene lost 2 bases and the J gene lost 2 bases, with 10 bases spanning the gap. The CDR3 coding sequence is TGTGCCAGCAGTGAAAGGACAGAAGCCTACGAGCAGTACTTC. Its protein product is CASSERTEAYEQYF.

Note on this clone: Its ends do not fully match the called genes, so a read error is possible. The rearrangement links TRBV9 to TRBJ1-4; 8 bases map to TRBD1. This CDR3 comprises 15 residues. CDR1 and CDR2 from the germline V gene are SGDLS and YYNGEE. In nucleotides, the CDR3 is TGTGCCAGCAGCGAAGGACAGGGTACTATTGAAAAACTGTTTTTT. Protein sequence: CASSEGQGTIEKLFF.

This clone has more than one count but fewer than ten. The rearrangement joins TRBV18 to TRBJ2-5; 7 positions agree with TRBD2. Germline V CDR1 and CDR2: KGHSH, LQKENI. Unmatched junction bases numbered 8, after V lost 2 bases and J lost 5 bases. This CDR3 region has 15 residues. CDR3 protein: CASSPGTSVGETQYF. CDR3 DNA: TGTGCCAGCTCACCAGGAACTAGCGTGGGGGAGACCCAGTACTTC.

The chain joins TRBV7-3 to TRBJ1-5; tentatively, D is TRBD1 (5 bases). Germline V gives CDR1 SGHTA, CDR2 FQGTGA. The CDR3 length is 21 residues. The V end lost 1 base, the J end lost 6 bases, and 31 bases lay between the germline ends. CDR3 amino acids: CASSLRGYRLGGKGGGQPQHF. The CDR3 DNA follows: TGTGCCAGCAGCTTAAGGGGCTATAGGCTCGGGGGGAAAGGCGGGGGTCAGCCCCAGCATTTT.

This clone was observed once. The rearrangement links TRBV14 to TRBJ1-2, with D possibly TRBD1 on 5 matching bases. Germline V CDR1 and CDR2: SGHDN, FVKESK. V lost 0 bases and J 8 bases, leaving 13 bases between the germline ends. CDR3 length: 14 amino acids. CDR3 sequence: CASSQEWGLGGYTF. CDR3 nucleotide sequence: TGTGCCAGCAGCCAAGAATGGGGCCTGGGGGGCTACACCTTC.

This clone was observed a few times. CDR3 residues: CASSAGQGGYGYTF. The CDR3 bases are TGTGCCAGCAGCGCTGGACAGGGAGGCTATGGCTACACCTTC. This chain joins TRBV7-9 and TRBJ1-2; 8 nucleotides align to TRBD1. CDR1 is SEHNR and CDR2 is FQNEAQ in the germline V gene (reference sequence). V trimming: 5 bases; J trimming: 4 bases; junction bases outside the gene matches: 6. The CDR3 sequence is 14 residues long.

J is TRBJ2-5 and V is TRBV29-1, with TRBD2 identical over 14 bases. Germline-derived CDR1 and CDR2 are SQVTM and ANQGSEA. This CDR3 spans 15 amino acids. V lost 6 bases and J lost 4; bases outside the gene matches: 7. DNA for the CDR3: TGCAGCGTGGAGACTAGCGGGGGGGTAATAGAGACCCAGTACTTC. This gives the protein CSVETSGGVIETQYF.

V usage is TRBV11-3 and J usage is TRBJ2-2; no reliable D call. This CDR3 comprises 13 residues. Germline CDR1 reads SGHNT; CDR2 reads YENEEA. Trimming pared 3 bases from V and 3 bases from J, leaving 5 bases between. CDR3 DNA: TGTGCCAGCAGCTTGACTTACACCGGGGAGCTGTTTTTT. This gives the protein CASSLTYTGELFF.

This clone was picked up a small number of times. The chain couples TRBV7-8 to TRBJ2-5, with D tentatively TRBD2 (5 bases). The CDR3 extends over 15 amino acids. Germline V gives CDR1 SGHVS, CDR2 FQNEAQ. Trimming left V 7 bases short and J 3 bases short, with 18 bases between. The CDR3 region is CASTLREGTEETQYF. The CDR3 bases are TGTGCCAGCACCCTTCGAGAGGGAACAGAAGAGACCCAGTACTTC.

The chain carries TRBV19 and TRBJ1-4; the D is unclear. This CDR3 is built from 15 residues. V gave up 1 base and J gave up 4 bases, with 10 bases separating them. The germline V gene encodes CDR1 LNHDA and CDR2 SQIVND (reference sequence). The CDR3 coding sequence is TGTGCCAGTAGTATAGGAACAGTGTTTAATGAAAAACTGTTTTTT. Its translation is CASSIGTVFNEKLFF.

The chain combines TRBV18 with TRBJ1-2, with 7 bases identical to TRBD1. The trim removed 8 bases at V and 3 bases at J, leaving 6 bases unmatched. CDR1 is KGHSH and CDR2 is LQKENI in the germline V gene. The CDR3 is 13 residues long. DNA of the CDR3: TGTGCCAGCCGGACAGGAGTATACTATGGCTACACCTTC. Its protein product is CASRTGVYYGYTF.

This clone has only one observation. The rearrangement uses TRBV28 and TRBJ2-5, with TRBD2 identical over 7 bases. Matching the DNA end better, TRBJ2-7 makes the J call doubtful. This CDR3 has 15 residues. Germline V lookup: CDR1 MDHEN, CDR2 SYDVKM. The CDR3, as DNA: TGTGCCAGCAGTGGGGGGGGGTTTTTAGCCTACGAGCAGTACTTC. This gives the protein CASSGGGFLAYEQYF.

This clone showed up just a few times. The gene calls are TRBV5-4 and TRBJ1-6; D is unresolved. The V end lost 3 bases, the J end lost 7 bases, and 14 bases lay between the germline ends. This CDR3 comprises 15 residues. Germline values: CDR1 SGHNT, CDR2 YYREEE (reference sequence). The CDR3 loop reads CASSSWASFNSPLHF. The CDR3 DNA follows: TGTGCCAGCAGCTCATGGGCCTCCTTCAATTCACCCCTCCACTTT.

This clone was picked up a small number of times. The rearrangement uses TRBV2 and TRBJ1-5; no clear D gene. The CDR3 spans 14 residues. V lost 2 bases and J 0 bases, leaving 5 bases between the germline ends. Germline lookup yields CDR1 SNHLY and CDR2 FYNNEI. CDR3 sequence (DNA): TGTGCCAGCAGTGAACAGTATAGCAATCAGCCCCAGCATTTT. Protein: CASSEQYSNQPQHF.

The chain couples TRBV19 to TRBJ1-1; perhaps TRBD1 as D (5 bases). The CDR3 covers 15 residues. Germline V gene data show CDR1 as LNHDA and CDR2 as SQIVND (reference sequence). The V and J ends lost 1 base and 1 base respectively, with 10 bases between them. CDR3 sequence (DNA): TGTGCCAGTAGTATAGTTCCGGGGGAGAACACTGAAGCTTTCTTT. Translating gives CASSIVPGENTEAFF.

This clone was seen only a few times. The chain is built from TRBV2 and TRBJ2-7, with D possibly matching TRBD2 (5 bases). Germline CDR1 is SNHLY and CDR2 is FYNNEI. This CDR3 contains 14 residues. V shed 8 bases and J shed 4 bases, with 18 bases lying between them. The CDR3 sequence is CASGGWDLVYEQYF. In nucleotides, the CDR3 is TGTGCCAGCGGAGGATGGGATTTAGTTTACGAGCAGTACTTC.

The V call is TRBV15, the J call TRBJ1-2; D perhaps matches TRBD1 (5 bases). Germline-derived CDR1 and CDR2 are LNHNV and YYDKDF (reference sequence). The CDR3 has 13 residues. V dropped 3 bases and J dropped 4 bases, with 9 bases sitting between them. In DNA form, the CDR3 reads TGTGCCACCAGCAGGACAGCCCTCTATGGCTACACCTTC. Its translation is CATSRTALYGYTF. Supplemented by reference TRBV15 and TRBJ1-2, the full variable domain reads DAMVIQNPRYQVTQFGKPVTLSCSQTLNHNVMYWYQQKSSQAPKLLFHYYDKDFNNEADTPDNFQSRRPNTSFCFLDIRSPGLGDTAMYLCATSRTALYGYTFGSGTRLTVV.

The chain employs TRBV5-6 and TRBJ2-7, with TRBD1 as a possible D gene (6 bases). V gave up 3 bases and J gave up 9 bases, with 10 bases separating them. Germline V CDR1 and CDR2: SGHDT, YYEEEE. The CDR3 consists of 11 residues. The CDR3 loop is CASSSGHGQYF. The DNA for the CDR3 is TGTGCCAGCAGCTCGGGACATGGGCAGTACTTC.

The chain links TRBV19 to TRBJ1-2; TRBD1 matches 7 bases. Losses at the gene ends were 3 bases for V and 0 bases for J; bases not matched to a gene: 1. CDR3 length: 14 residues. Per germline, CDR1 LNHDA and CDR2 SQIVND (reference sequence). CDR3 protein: CASSMRGPNYGYTF. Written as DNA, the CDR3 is TGTGCCAGTAGTATGAGGGGGCCTAACTATGGCTACACCTTC.

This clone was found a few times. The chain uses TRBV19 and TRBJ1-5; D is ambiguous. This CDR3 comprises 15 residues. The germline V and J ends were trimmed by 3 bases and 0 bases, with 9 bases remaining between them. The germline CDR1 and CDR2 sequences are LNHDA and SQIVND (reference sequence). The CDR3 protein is CASSMAGYSNQPQHF. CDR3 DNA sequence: TGTGCCAGTAGTATGGCGGGTTATAGCAATCAGCCCCAGCATTTT.

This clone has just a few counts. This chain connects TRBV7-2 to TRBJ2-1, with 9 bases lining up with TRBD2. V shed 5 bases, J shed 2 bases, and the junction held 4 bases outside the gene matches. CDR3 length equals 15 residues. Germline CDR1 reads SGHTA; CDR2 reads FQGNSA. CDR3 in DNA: TGTGCCAGCAGCACCTTAGCGGGGGCCTACAATGAGCAGTTCTTC. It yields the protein CASSTLAGAYNEQFF.

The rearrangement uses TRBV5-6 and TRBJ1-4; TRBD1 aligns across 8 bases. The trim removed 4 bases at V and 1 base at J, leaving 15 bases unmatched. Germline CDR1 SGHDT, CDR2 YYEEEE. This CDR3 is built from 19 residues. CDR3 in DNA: TGTGCCAGCAGCAGGGGGCCGGGACGGACAGGGAGAACTAATGAAAAACTGTTTTTT. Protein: CASSRGPGRTGRTNEKLFF.

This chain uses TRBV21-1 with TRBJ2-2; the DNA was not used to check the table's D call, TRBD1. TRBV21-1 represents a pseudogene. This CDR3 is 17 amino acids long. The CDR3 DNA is TGTGCCAGCAGCAAAGCGATGTGGGACAGCCGCACCGGGGAGCTGTTTTTT. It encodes CASSKAMWDSRTGELFF.

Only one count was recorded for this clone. The CDR3 is CASSLARREEYEQFF. The DNA for the CDR3 is TGTGCCAGCAGCTTAGCGCGCAGGGAGGAGTATGAGCAGTTCTTC. The chain carries TRBV4-2 and TRBJ2-1, with D perhaps matching TRBD2 (6 bases). The CDR3 is 15 amino acids. Per germline, CDR1 LGHNA and CDR2 YNFKEQ. The V gene lost 5 bases and the J gene lost 8 bases, with 19 bases spanning the gap.